This T cell receptor (beta chain) stems from a study of molecular identifiers for immune sequencing clone quantification. For bulk TCR libraries, previously described methods and listed TCR primers were used. From the PCR reads, TCRdb called clonotypes with MiXCR, one entry per CDR3 protein. There are about half a million distinct CDR3 sequences in the sample; around a fifth occur only once, and around 0.86% lies in the top ten. Many counts were recorded for this clonotype. Its antigen remains unidentified. Naive CD8 T cells were sorted as CD8+CD4-CCR7+CD45RA+. Study-wide points: Spiked-in Jurkat TCR RNA corresponding to one cell was reported as detectable against approximately 1 million naive cells. It was shown that clones above 20 RNA copies held over 97% of effector molecules, but under 1% in naive cells.

V dropped 2 bases and J dropped 4 bases, with 8 bases sitting between them. CDR1 and CDR2 from the germline V gene are DFQATT and SNEGSKA (reference sequence). CDR3 length equals 12 residues. The gene calls are TRBV20-1 and TRBJ1-1; D perhaps matches TRBD1 (5 bases). This receptor was identified in a human donor in good health. Some libraries in this study had Jurkat cell RNA spiked in. The material sequenced was naive CD8+ T cells from blood, with Jurkat cell RNA spiked in. The subset was: FACS-sorted CD8+CD4-CCR7+CD45RA+ naive T cells. The CDR3 spells CSARPRATEAFF. DNA for the CDR3: TGCAGTGCTAGACCCAGGGCCACTGAAGCTTTCTTT.